The 32 T cell receptor beta chains presented below share a single source sample, sequenced in a study of cytomegalovirus exposure and HLA in healthy donors. Researchers ran the PCR with 60 Vbeta and 13 Jbeta primers. Here immunoSEQ multiplex PCR was the method, and the copy in TCRdb shows in-frame clones only, minus some. The sample carries about 21,000 clones, 70% to 80% recorded once. The sample consisted of PBMCs. The receptor set was obtained from a man between 60 and 75 years old in good health and CMV-seronegative.

This clone was seen more than once but under ten times. This rearrangement joins TRBV29-1 to TRBJ2-2; D not certain. The CDR3 runs to 15 residues. Germline CDR1 and CDR2: SQVTM and ANQGSEA. Trimming pared 4 bases from V and 1 base from J, leaving 13 bases between. DNA for the CDR3: TGCAGCGTTGGAAAAGGAGTAAGGAACACCGGGGAGCTGTTTTTT. This encodes CSVGKGVRNTGELFF.

The CDR3 protein is CASQTSGTTYNEQFF. The CDR3 nucleotides are TGCGCCAGCCAAACTAGCGGCACTACCTACAATGAGCAGTTCTTC. The chain has TRBV5-1 and TRBJ2-1; TRBD2 matches 8 bases. V dropped 7 bases and J dropped 2; count of bases not matched to a gene: 8. The CDR3 is 15 amino acids. CDR1 and CDR2 (germline): SGHRS, YFSETQ.

CDR3 coding DNA: TGTGCCAGCAGCCCTGGACAGAGAGGGTACAATGAGCAGTTCTTC. Translating gives CASSPGQRGYNEQFF. The chain couples TRBV5-4 to TRBJ2-1; tentatively, D is TRBD1 (6 bases). This CDR3 is 15 amino acids long. The germline gives CDR1 SGHNT, CDR2 YYREEE (reference sequence). The ends were cut back, 4 bases at V and 4 bases at J, with 15 bases in the middle.

This clone was seen a handful of times. The chain is built from TRBV11-3 and TRBJ2-1; tentatively, D is TRBD2 (6 bases). Germline V gives CDR1 SGHNT, CDR2 YENEEA. Trimming shortened V by 5 bases and J by 5 bases, and 19 bases separated the two germline ends. This CDR3 is 16 amino acids long. In DNA, the CDR3 is TGTGCCAGCAGCACAGGAGGGGCCTCACCTGACAATGAGCAGTTCTTC. Amino acid sequence: CASSTGGASPDNEQFF.

A few counts support this clone. V gene TRBV5-1 combines with J gene TRBJ1-3; D is possibly TRBD1 (6 bases). Germline V gene sequence: CDR1 SGHRS, CDR2 YFSETQ. The CDR3 has 14 amino acids. The V end lost 4 bases, the J end lost 0 bases, and 8 bases lay between the germline ends. The CDR3 DNA is TGCGCCAGCAGCAGGGACATCTCTGGAAACACCATATATTTT. Amino acid sequence: CASSRDISGNTIYF. Variable domain in full (rest from reference TRBV5-1 and TRBJ1-3): KAGVTQTPRYLIKTRGQQVTLSCSPISGHRSVSWYQQTPGQGLQFLFEYFSETQRNKGNFPGRFSGRQFSNSRSEMNVSTLELGDSALYLCASSRDISGNTIYFGEGSWLTVV.

The genes are TRBV28 and TRBJ2-3; tentative D call: TRBD1 (5 bases). Germline-derived CDR1 and CDR2 are MDHEN and SYDVKM. The CDR3 is made up of 12 amino acids. V was pared by 3 bases and J by 11 bases, with 12 bases between. CDR3 amino acids: CASSFGHRRQYF. The CDR3 nucleotides are TGTGCCAGCAGTTTCGGACATCGGCGGCAGTATTTT.

The gene calls are TRBV18 and TRBJ1-5, with a tentative D call TRBD1 (5 bases). Germline V gene sequence: CDR1 KGHSH, CDR2 LQKENI. The CDR3 extends over 15 amino acids. V gave up 1 base and J gave up 4 bases, with 11 bases separating them. In nucleotides, the CDR3 is TGTGCCAGCTCACCACGTGGGGGGGATAATCAGCCCCAGCATTTT. This encodes CASSPRGGDNQPQHF.

The chain recombines TRBV29-1 with TRBJ2-7; a weak D match, TRBD2 (7 bases). The V and J ends lost 3 bases and 5 bases respectively, with 17 bases between them. The CDR3 is 14 residues long. The germline V gene has CDR1 SQVTM and CDR2 ANQGSEA. The DNA of the CDR3 is TGCAGCGTTGAGTATTGGGGGGGGCAGAACGAGCAGTACTTC. Amino acid sequence: CSVEYWGGQNEQYF.

The V gene is TRBV30, the J gene TRBJ2-4, with D possibly being TRBD2 (6 bases). CDR1 is GTSNPN, CDR2 SVGIG, per germline (reference sequence). The CDR3 has 14 amino acids. Trimming removed 2 bases from V and 7 bases from J, with 15 bases in between. CDR3 DNA: TGTGCCTGGAGTAGTAGCGGCAGAAGTAACATTCAGTACTTC. Translating gives CAWSSSGRSNIQYF.

This chain connects TRBV5-1 to TRBJ2-7; 11 bases align to TRBD2. This CDR3 is 15 amino acids long. The germline V gene has CDR1 SGHRS and CDR2 YFSETQ. Trimming cost V 4 bases and J 5 bases; bases outside gene matches: 8. CDR3 sequence (DNA): TGCGCCAGCAGCATAAAACTAGCGGGAGATGACGAGCAGTACTTC. Its protein product is CASSIKLAGDDEQYF.

The genes are TRBV19 and TRBJ1-5; TRBD1 aligns across 7 bases. Germline V lookup: CDR1 LNHDA, CDR2 SQIVND (reference sequence). With V trimmed by 6 bases and J by 3 bases, 11 bases remained unmatched. The CDR3 loop spans 16 amino acids. The CDR3 DNA sequence: TGTGCCAGTAGCACGACAGGGTCATGGGACAATCAGCCCCAGCATTTT. It is translated as CASSTTGSWDNQPQHF. The full variable domain, in which reference TRBV19 and TRBJ1-5 provide the parts outside the CDR3, is DGGITQSPKYLFRKEGQNVTLSCEQNLNHDAMYWYRQDPGQGLRLIYYSQIVNDFQKGDIAEGYSVSREKKESFPLTVTSAQKNPTAFYLCASSTTGSWDNQPQHFGDGTRLSIL.

This sequence joins TRBV2 and TRBJ1-6; TRBD1 agrees at 7 bases. Trimming removed 1 base from V and 8 bases from J; junction bases left unmatched: 2. There are 14 residues in the CDR3. Germline CDR1 and CDR2: SNHLY and FYNNEI. The CDR3 protein is CASSEGDSYSPLHF. DNA of the CDR3: TGTGCCAGCAGTGAAGGGGACAGCTATTCACCCCTCCACTTT.

The genes are TRBV7-8 and TRBJ2-7, with TRBD2 matching over 10 bases. The CDR3 length is 15 residues. Trimming cost V 5 bases and J 3 bases; bases outside gene matches: 7. Germline CDR1 and CDR2: SGHVS and FQNEAQ. Here the CDR3 reads CASSQLAGPFYEQYF. The DNA for the CDR3 is TGTGCCAGCAGCCAACTAGCGGGACCTTTCTACGAGCAGTACTTC.

The chain couples TRBV6-6 to TRBJ1-6; D may be TRBD1 (6 bases). Trimming left V 2 bases short and J 9 bases short, with 14 bases between. The CDR3 spans 15 residues. The germline gives CDR1 MNHNY, CDR2 SVGAGI (reference sequence). The CDR3 sequence: CASSYPDSLVSPLHF. CDR3 DNA: TGTGCCAGCAGTTACCCGGACAGTTTGGTTTCACCCCTCCACTTT.

The rearrangement uses TRBV6-6 and TRBJ2-1; D may be TRBD2 (5 bases). CDR3 length equals 15 residues. CDR1 is MNHNY and CDR2 is SVGAGI in the germline V gene (reference sequence). Between the trimmed V and J ends, which lost 6 bases and 0 bases, there was a span of 12 bases. CDR3 loop: CASSHGLSSYNEQFF. The CDR3 nucleotides read TGTGCCAGCAGCCACGGACTTAGCTCCTACAATGAGCAGTTCTTC.

The gene calls are TRBV1 and TRBJ1-6; the table's D call TRBD1 went unverified against the DNA. TRBV1 is noted as a pseudogene. The length of the CDR3 is 16 residues. The CDR3 protein is CTSSQGWDRRTSPLHF. The CDR3 coding sequence is TGCACCAGCAGCCAAGGGTGGGACAGGAGAACTTCACCCCTCCACTTT.

This chain uses TRBV28 with TRBJ2-1; TRBD1 matches 8 bases. Germline values: CDR1 MDHEN, CDR2 SYDVKM. The CDR3 loop spans 16 amino acids. Unmatched junction bases numbered 11, after V lost 3 bases and J lost 7 bases. CDR3 coding DNA: TGTGCCAGCAGTTTTCGATCAGGGGGCGATGGAAATGAGCAGTTCTTC. Translated, it gives CASSFRSGGDGNEQFF. The full variable domain, its missing parts supplied by reference TRBV28 and TRBJ2-1, is DVKVTQSSRYLVKRTGEKVFLECVQDMDHENMFWYRQDPGLGLRLIYFSYDVKMKEKGDIPEGYSVSREKKERFSLILESASTNQTSMYLCASSFRSGGDGNEQFFGPGTRLTVL.

The rearrangement joins TRBV2 to TRBJ2-5, with D unresolved. TRBJ2-7 explains the end of the DNA better; the J call may be wrong. Germline V gene data show CDR1 as SNHLY and CDR2 as FYNNEI. The CDR3 has 14 amino acids. CDR3 nucleotide sequence: TGTGCCAGCAAATATGTACAGACGGACTACGAGCAGTACTTC. This gives the protein CASKYVQTDYEQYF.

The chain carries TRBV2 and TRBJ2-5; D perhaps matches TRBD1 (6 bases). The germline V gene encodes CDR1 SNHLY and CDR2 FYNNEI. The CDR3 spans 16 residues. Trimming shortened V by 2 bases and J by 4 bases, and 17 bases separated the two germline ends. CDR3 DNA sequence: TGTGCCAGCAGTGAAAGCTGGGTCAGGGGCAGAGAGACCCAGTACTTC. It is translated as CASSESWVRGRETQYF.

This chain joins TRBV4-1 and TRBJ1-4; TRBD1 is a possible D gene (6 bases). CDR3 length: 15 amino acids. Germline loops: CDR1 MGHRA, CDR2 YSYEKL. Deletions cut 5 bases from V and 8 bases from J, with 18 bases between. The CDR3 loop is CASSTRQAPREKLFF. CDR3 DNA sequence: TGCGCCAGCAGCACTCGACAGGCGCCCCGAGAAAAACTGTTTTTT.

The V and J genes are TRBV5-5 and TRBJ2-5, with 10 bases aligning to TRBD2. The CDR3 has 16 residues. Trimming took 1 base from V and 1 from J; bases not matched to a gene: 4. The germline CDR1 and CDR2 sequences are SGHKS and YYEKEE (reference sequence). CDR3 coding DNA: TGTGCCAGCAGCTTGTGGCTAGCGGGGGTCCAAGAGACCCAGTACTTC. It translates to CASSLWLAGVQETQYF.

The chain joins TRBV27 to TRBJ2-5, with 10 nucleotides matching TRBD1. Germline V CDR1 and CDR2: MNHEY, SMNVEV (reference sequence). The V gene end was trimmed by 6 bases and the J gene end by 10 bases; junction bases not matched to a gene: 11. The CDR3 consists of 14 residues. The CDR3 reads CASSKGQGEMGQYF. The CDR3 DNA reads as TGTGCCAGCAGCAAAGGACAGGGGGAAATGGGCCAGTACTTC.

The J gene is TRBJ2-1, the V gene TRBV5-4, with 8 bases aligning to TRBD1. Germline V gene data show CDR1 as SGHNT and CDR2 as YYREEE (reference sequence). Losses at the gene ends were 4 bases for V and 1 base for J; bases not matched to a gene: 4. CDR3 length equals 15 residues. CDR3 DNA sequence: TGTGCCAGCAGCCCTGACAGGGGTTCCTACAATGAGCAGTTCTTC. This gives the protein CASSPDRGSYNEQFF.

The chain uses TRBV18 and TRBJ1-5, with TRBD1 matching 9 bases. The V and J ends lost 3 bases and 6 bases, in that order; junction bases with no gene match: 6. Germline V gene lookup returns CDR1 KGHSH and CDR2 LQKENI. The CDR3 has 15 residues. Here the CDR3 DNA reads TGTGCCAGCTCACCGGGGGGACAGGGAGTTCAGCCCCAGCATTTT. It codes for CASSPGGQGVQPQHF.

J is TRBJ1-1 and V is TRBV6-5, with D hard to call. Per germline, CDR1 MNHEY and CDR2 SVGAGI. Trimming shortened V by 0 bases and J by 3 bases, and 11 bases separated the two germline ends. The CDR3 sequence is 15 residues long. CDR3 DNA: TGTGCCAGCAGTTACTCGTTGCAGGTCCACACTGAAGCTTTCTTT. This translates into CASSYSLQVHTEAFF.

The V and J genes are TRBV7-2 and TRBJ2-3; TRBD1 agrees at 10 bases. Germline loops: CDR1 SGHTA, CDR2 FQGNSA. The CDR3 has 17 residues. V lost 2 bases and J lost 9; bases outside the gene matches: 14. CDR3 DNA sequence: TGTGCCAGCAGCTTAAGGCTAGGGACAGGGGATGAGAGGACGCAGTATTTT. The encoded protein is CASSLRLGTGDERTQYF. The full variable domain, completed using reference TRBV7-2 and TRBJ2-3, is GAGVSQSPSNKVTEKGKDVELRCDPISGHTALYWYRQSLGQGLEFLIYFQGNSAPDKSGLPSDRFSAERTGGSVSTLTIQRTQQEDSAVYLCASSLRLGTGDERTQYFGPGTRLTVL.

The chain's CDR3 is CASNPAAGPDTQYF. The CDR3 coding sequence is TGTGCCAGCAACCCCGCTGCGGGGCCAGATACGCAGTATTTT. The chain combines TRBV2 with TRBJ2-3; a possible D gene is TRBD2 (6 bases). The germline gives CDR1 SNHLY, CDR2 FYNNEI. Trimming left V 7 bases short and J 4 bases short, with 15 bases between. The length of the CDR3 is 14 residues.

Only one count was recorded for this clone. In DNA form, the CDR3 reads TGTGCCAGCAGCTTGCGAGACAGGGGGTCAGATACGCAGTATTTT. Protein sequence: CASSLRDRGSDTQYF. The chain combines TRBV5-4 with TRBJ2-3; 9 bases align to TRBD1. The junction had 4 bases not matched to a gene; V was cut back by 1 base and J by 4 bases. The germline V gene has CDR1 SGHNT and CDR2 YYREEE (reference sequence). The CDR3 length is 15 residues.

This chain links TRBV27 with TRBJ1-5, with a possible D match to TRBD1 (5 bases). CDR1 is MNHEY, CDR2 SMNVEV, per germline (reference sequence). The CDR3 loop spans 17 amino acids. V dropped 8 bases and J dropped 0 bases, with 20 bases sitting between them. The CDR3 loop reads CASRQTRGTGSNQPQHF. The CDR3 DNA follows: TGTGCCAGCCGTCAGACCCGGGGGACGGGTAGCAATCAGCCCCAGCATTTT.

The chain is built from TRBV6-5 and TRBJ1-1, with 8 bases fitting TRBD1. Germline lookup yields CDR1 MNHEY and CDR2 SVGAGI. The CDR3 sequence is 13 residues long. Trimming at V came to 5 bases and at J to 8 bases, leaving 7 bases not matched to a gene. In DNA, the CDR3 is TGTGCCAGCAGTGGACAGGGAGTTCGGGAAGCTTTCTTT. This sequence encodes CASSGQGVREAFF.

The chain is built from TRBV19 and TRBJ2-4; tentatively, D is TRBD1 (6 bases). The CDR3 is 19 amino acids. V was clipped by 5 bases and J by 0 bases, with 23 bases between them. CDR1 and CDR2 from the germline V gene are LNHDA and SQIVND (reference sequence). DNA for the CDR3: TGTGCCAGTAGTCCAACGAGGGAAACAGGGTACTTAGCCAAAAACATTCAGTACTTC. Translated: CASSPTRETGYLAKNIQYF.

The chain couples TRBV28 to TRBJ2-1; 7 bases match TRBD1. The CDR3 covers 15 residues. V dropped 3 bases and J dropped 6; count of bases not matched to a gene: 8. CDR1 MDHEN and CDR2 SYDVKM come from the germline V gene. The CDR3 loop reads CASSFAGQDSNEQFF. CDR3 bases: TGTGCCAGCAGTTTTGCCGGACAGGACTCCAATGAGCAGTTCTTC.